A selection of T cell receptor beta chains follows, all from one sample in a study of cytomegalovirus exposure and HLA in healthy donors. Here immunoSEQ multiplex PCR was the method, and the copy in TCRdb shows in-frame clones only, minus some. The data contain 100,000 to 150,000 clones, over 65% of them singletons. The sequenced sample consisted of PBMCs. These receptors all come from a middle-aged man in good health and CMV-seronegative. Each CDR3 is given with its conserved first and last residue. The D gene is left open where the match is weak. Only part of the rows carry a size: once, few, many, or a class if the clone is expanded.

abundance: NA
d_gene: TRBD2
len: 16
j_gene: TRBJ2-1
v_gene: TRBV11-3
CDR3nt: TGTGCCAGCAGCTTGACTAGCGGGGGGGGGTACAATGAGCAGTTCTTC
CDR3aa: CASSLTSGGGYNEQFF

abundance: NA
d_gene: TRBD1
len: 15
j_gene: TRBJ1-5
v_gene: TRBV6-1
CDR3nt: TGTGCCAGCAGTGAACTGACAGGGGTCAATCAGCCCCAGCATTTT
CDR3aa: CASSELTGVNQPQHF

abundance: NA
d_gene: NA
len: 15
j_gene: TRBJ1-2
v_gene: TRBV4-1
CDR3nt: TGCGCCAGCAGCCAAGATAGACAGGTGGACTATGGCTACACCTTC
CDR3aa: CASSQDRQVDYGYTF

abundance: once
d_gene: NA
len: 13
j_gene: TRBJ2-2
v_gene: TRBV7-9
CDR3nt: TGTTCCAGCAGCCGCGTTGACACCGGGGAGCTGTTTTTT
CDR3aa: CSSSRVDTGELFF

abundance: NA
d_gene: NA
len: 10
j_gene: TRBJ1-1
v_gene: TRBV7-9
CDR3nt: TGTTCCAGCAGCTCCGGTGAAGCTTTCTTT
CDR3aa: CSSSSGEAFF

abundance: NA
d_gene: NA
len: 13
j_gene: TRBJ2-5
v_gene: TRBV5-1
CDR3nt: TGCGCCACCTCTACAGGAATCCAAGAGACCCAGTACTTC
CDR3aa: CATSTGIQETQYF

abundance: NA
d_gene: NA
len: 17
j_gene: TRBJ2-1
v_gene: TRBV4-2
CDR3nt: TGTGCCAGCAGCCAAGATCTTGGAGGGGGGGCCTACAATGAGCAGTTCTTC
CDR3aa: CASSQDLGGGAYNEQFF

abundance: once
d_gene: NA
len: 11
j_gene: TRBJ2-1
v_gene: TRBV29-1
CDR3nt: TGCAGCGTTGATCGGGGTAATGAGCAGTTCTTC
CDR3aa: CSVDRGNEQFF

abundance: NA
d_gene: TRBD2
len: 17
j_gene: TRBJ2-3
v_gene: TRBV19
CDR3nt: TGTGCCAGTAGTTCTAGCGGGGGGAATCCTAGCACAGATACGCAGTATTTT
CDR3aa: CASSSSGGNPSTDTQYF

abundance: NA
d_gene: NA
len: 14
j_gene: TRBJ2-7
v_gene: TRBV30
CDR3nt: TGTGCCTGGAGTCAACCACAGGGAGTCCACGAGCAGTACTTC
CDR3aa: CAWSQPQGVHEQYF

abundance: NA
d_gene: NA
len: 16
j_gene: TRBJ2-2
v_gene: TRBV27
CDR3nt: TGTGCCACCACCCCTAGGAGCCCAAAGGACACCGGGGAGCTGTTTTTT
CDR3aa: CATTPRSPKDTGELFF

abundance: NA
d_gene: TRBD1
len: 15
j_gene: TRBJ1-1
v_gene: TRBV7-9
CDR3nt: TGTTCCAGCAGCCTAGGGACAGAGGCCTTATTTGAAGCTTTCTTT
CDR3aa: CSSSLGTEALFEAFF

abundance: NA
d_gene: TRBD2
len: 13
j_gene: TRBJ2-5
v_gene: TRBV5-1
CDR3nt: TGCGCCAGCAGCCCTAGCGGTAAAGAGACCCAGTACTTC
CDR3aa: CASSPSGKETQYF

abundance: NA
d_gene: NA
len: 16
j_gene: TRBJ1-5
v_gene: TRBV28
CDR3nt: TGTGCCAGCAGTTGGGTTTATTTGGGGGCTCTTCAGCCCCAGCATTTT
CDR3aa: CASSWVYLGALQPQHF

abundance: NA
d_gene: NA
len: 14
j_gene: TRBJ2-1
v_gene: TRBV9
CDR3nt: TGTGCCAGCAGCGTAGGGGCACAGGGATATGAGCAGTTCTTC
CDR3aa: CASSVGAQGYEQFF

abundance: few
d_gene: NA
len: 17
j_gene: TRBJ2-3
v_gene: TRBV5-6
CDR3nt: TGTGCCAGCAGCTACCCGGTTTCACTAGAGGCCTCAGATACGCAGTATTTT
CDR3aa: CASSYPVSLEASDTQYF

abundance: few
d_gene: TRBD1
len: 16
j_gene: TRBJ1-2
v_gene: TRBV6-5
CDR3nt: TGTGCCAGCAGTTACTCGACAGGGGGCGTAGGCTATGGCTACACCTTC
CDR3aa: CASSYSTGGVGYGYTF

abundance: NA
d_gene: NA
len: 15
j_gene: TRBJ1-2
v_gene: TRBV4-3
CDR3nt: TGCGCCAGCAGCCAAGACATCCGGGACTTCTATGGCTACACCTTC
CDR3aa: CASSQDIRDFYGYTF

abundance: NA
d_gene: TRBD1
len: 14
j_gene: TRBJ1-5
v_gene: TRBV5-6
CDR3nt: TGTGCCAGCAGCCATGGGACAGGGCCCCAGCCCCAGCATTTT
CDR3aa: CASSHGTGPQPQHF

abundance: NA
d_gene: TRBD2
len: 12
j_gene: TRBJ2-1
v_gene: TRBV2
CDR3nt: TGTGCCAGCATGAGGACTAGCCCCCGGCAGTTCTTC
CDR3aa: CASMRTSPRQFF

abundance: NA
d_gene: NA
len: 13
j_gene: TRBJ2-5
v_gene: TRBV28
CDR3nt: TGTGCCAGCAGTTTGACAGTACAAGAGACCCAGTACTTC
CDR3aa: CASSLTVQETQYF

abundance: NA
d_gene: TRBD1
len: 17
j_gene: TRBJ2-2
v_gene: TRBV5-1
CDR3nt: TGCGCCAGCAGCCAGGTACCCACCGGACAGGGGTCCGGGGAGCTGTTTTTT
CDR3aa: CASSQVPTGQGSGELFF

abundance: once
d_gene: NA
len: 14
j_gene: TRBJ1-1
v_gene: TRBV11-3
CDR3nt: TGTGCCAGCAGCGCCAGCCCAGGTGGCACTGAAGCTTTCTTT
CDR3aa: CASSASPGGTEAFF

abundance: once
d_gene: NA
len: 14
j_gene: TRBJ1-1
v_gene: TRBV29-1
CDR3nt: TGCAGCGTTGAATCCAGGAGGATGAACACTGAAGCTTTCTTT
CDR3aa: CSVESRRMNTEAFF

abundance: NA
d_gene: NA
len: 14
j_gene: TRBJ1-2
v_gene: TRBV7-3
CDR3nt: TGTGCCAGCAGCTTAGGCAGGGGTACCTATGGCTACACCTTC
CDR3aa: CASSLGRGTYGYTF

abundance: NA
d_gene: NA
len: 11
j_gene: TRBJ2-5
v_gene: TRBV21-1
CDR3nt: TGTGCCAGCAGTGAGGGTATATCCCAGTACTTC
CDR3aa: CASSEGISQYF

abundance: few
d_gene: NA
len: 14
j_gene: TRBJ2-1
v_gene: TRBV5-6
CDR3nt: TGTGCCAGCAGCCGACAGAGCTCCTACAATGAGCAGTTCTTC
CDR3aa: CASSRQSSYNEQFF

abundance: NA
d_gene: TRBD2
len: 15
j_gene: TRBJ2-1
v_gene: TRBV18
CDR3nt: TGTGCCAGCTCACCGAGACTAGCGGGGGACAATGAGCAGTTCTTC
CDR3aa: CASSPRLAGDNEQFF

abundance: NA
d_gene: TRBD1
len: 13
j_gene: TRBJ1-2
v_gene: TRBV18
CDR3nt: TGTGCCAGCTCAGAGGGACAGGAGTATGGCTACACCTTC
CDR3aa: CASSEGQEYGYTF

abundance: NA
d_gene: NA
len: 15
j_gene: TRBJ2-7
v_gene: TRBV5-5
CDR3nt: TGTGCCAGCAGCTCCTACAGGGAGGGTTCCTACGAGCAGTACTTC
CDR3aa: CASSSYREGSYEQYF

abundance: NA
d_gene: TRBD2
len: 15
j_gene: TRBJ2-1
v_gene: TRBV6-5
CDR3nt: TGTGCCAGCAGCCCCGGGACTAGCGTAATAAATGAGCAGTTCTTC
CDR3aa: CASSPGTSVINEQFF

abundance: NA
d_gene: NA
len: 12
j_gene: TRBJ2-1
v_gene: TRBV15
CDR3nt: TGTGCCACCAGCCGCCAGGTCAATGAGCAGTTCTTC
CDR3aa: CATSRQVNEQFF

abundance: few
d_gene: NA
len: 12
j_gene: TRBJ1-4
v_gene: TRBV18
CDR3nt: TGTGCCAGCTCGAGGGTGAATGAAAAACTGTTTTTT
CDR3aa: CASSRVNEKLFF

abundance: NA
d_gene: TRBD1
len: 15
j_gene: TRBJ1-2
v_gene: TRBV15
CDR3nt: TGTGCCACCAGCAGAGACGCGACAGGGGGCTGGGGCTACACCTTC
CDR3aa: CATSRDATGGWGYTF

abundance: NA
d_gene: TRBD1
len: 15
j_gene: TRBJ2-2
v_gene: TRBV25-1
CDR3nt: TGTGCCAGCACCGAGACAGGGGGCGTAGCCGGGGAGCTGTTTTTT
CDR3aa: CASTETGGVAGELFF

abundance: NA
d_gene: NA
len: 10
j_gene: TRBJ2-5
v_gene: TRBV20-1
CDR3nt: TGCAGTGCTCCCGGGGAGACCCAGTACTTC
CDR3aa: CSAPGETQYF

abundance: NA
d_gene: TRBD1
len: 16
j_gene: TRBJ2-6
v_gene: TRBV6-6
CDR3nt: TGTGCCAGCAGGGCAGGGGGCGGGTCTGGGGCCAACGTCCTGACTTTC
CDR3aa: CASRAGGGSGANVLTF

abundance: NA
d_gene: NA
len: 13
j_gene: TRBJ2-7
v_gene: TRBV7-2
CDR3nt: TGTGCCAGCAGCTTACGGGTAACCTACGAGCAGTACTTC
CDR3aa: CASSLRVTYEQYF

abundance: NA
d_gene: NA
len: 12
j_gene: TRBJ2-1
v_gene: TRBV11-1
CDR3nt: TGTGCCAGCACCCCGAACCGGGACTCACCTATCTTC
CDR3aa: CASTPNRDSPIF

abundance: NA
d_gene: NA
len: 17
j_gene: TRBJ2-1
v_gene: TRBV7-8
CDR3nt: TGTGCCAGCAGCTTGGGGGGAAGGGAAAGCTCCTACAATGAGCAGTTCTTC
CDR3aa: CASSLGGRESSYNEQFF

abundance: NA
d_gene: NA
len: 13
j_gene: TRBJ1-5
v_gene: TRBV4-2
CDR3nt: TGTGCCAGCAGCCAAGATCCGAGGCAGCCCCAGCATTTT
CDR3aa: CASSQDPRQPQHF

abundance: NA
d_gene: TRBD1
len: 14
j_gene: TRBJ2-1
v_gene: TRBV7-2
CDR3nt: TGTGCCAGCAGCTTAGGAAGCGGGACAGGGAGGCAGTTCTTC
CDR3aa: CASSLGSGTGRQFF

abundance: NA
d_gene: NA
len: 15
j_gene: TRBJ1-2
v_gene: TRBV18
CDR3nt: TGTGCCAGCTCACCCGCGACAGGATCAAGCGCTGGCTACACCTTC
CDR3aa: CASSPATGSSAGYTF

abundance: few
d_gene: NA
len: 13
j_gene: TRBJ1-1
v_gene: TRBV7-3
CDR3nt: TGTGCCAGCAGCCCCACGGGAGGGGCTGAAGCTTTCTTT
CDR3aa: CASSPTGGAEAFF

abundance: NA
d_gene: TRBD1
len: 14
j_gene: TRBJ1-2
v_gene: TRBV2
CDR3nt: TGTGCCAGCAGTCTGGACAGGGGGGGCTATGGCTACACCTTC
CDR3aa: CASSLDRGGYGYTF

abundance: NA
d_gene: NA
len: 13
j_gene: TRBJ1-6
v_gene: TRBV7-2
CDR3nt: TGTGCCAGCAGCTTAGCAAGCGTGTCACCCCTCCACTTT
CDR3aa: CASSLASVSPLHF

abundance: NA
d_gene: TRBD2
len: 15
j_gene: TRBJ2-3
v_gene: TRBV5-5
CDR3nt: TGTGCCAGCAGCATGACTAGCGGGGGGGCAGATACGCAGTATTTT
CDR3aa: CASSMTSGGADTQYF

abundance: NA
d_gene: NA
len: 17
j_gene: TRBJ1-5
v_gene: TRBV19
CDR3nt: TGTGCCAGTAGTTCACCTTTTGTTTCATTTGGAGGACAGCCCCAGCATTTT
CDR3aa: CASSSPFVSFGGQPQHF